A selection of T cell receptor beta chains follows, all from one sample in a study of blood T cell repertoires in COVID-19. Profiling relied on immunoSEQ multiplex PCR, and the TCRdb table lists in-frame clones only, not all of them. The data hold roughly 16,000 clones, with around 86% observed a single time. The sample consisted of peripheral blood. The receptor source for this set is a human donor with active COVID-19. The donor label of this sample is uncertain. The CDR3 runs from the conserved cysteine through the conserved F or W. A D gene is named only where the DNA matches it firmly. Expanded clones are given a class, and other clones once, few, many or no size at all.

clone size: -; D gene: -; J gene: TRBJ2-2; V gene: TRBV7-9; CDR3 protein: CASSFEVRGGELFF; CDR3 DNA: TGTGCCAGCAGCTTTGAAGTGCGAGGCGGGGAGCTGTTTTTT
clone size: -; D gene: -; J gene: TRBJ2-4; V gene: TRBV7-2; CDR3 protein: CASSLVAGQAKNIQYF; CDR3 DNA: TGTGCCAGCAGCTTAGTGGCGGGGCAAGCCAAAAACATTCAGTACTTC
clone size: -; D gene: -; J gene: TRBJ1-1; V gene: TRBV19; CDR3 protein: CASSLGQTEAFF; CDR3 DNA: TGTGCCAGTAGTCTTGGACAGACTGAAGCTTTCTTT
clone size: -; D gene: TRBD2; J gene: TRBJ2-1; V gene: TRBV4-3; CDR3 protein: CASSQDLAGVNEQFF; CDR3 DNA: TGCGCCAGCAGCCAAGATCTAGCGGGGGTCAATGAGCAGTTCTTC
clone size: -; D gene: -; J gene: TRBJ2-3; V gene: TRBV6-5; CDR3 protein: CASSYGSRFSTDTQYF; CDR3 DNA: TGTGCCAGCAGTTACGGTTCCAGATTCAGCACAGATACGCAGTATTTT
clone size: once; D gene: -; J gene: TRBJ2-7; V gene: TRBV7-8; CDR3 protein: CASRGHSSYEQYF; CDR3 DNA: TGTGCCAGCAGGGGCCATAGCTCCTACGAGCAGTACTTC
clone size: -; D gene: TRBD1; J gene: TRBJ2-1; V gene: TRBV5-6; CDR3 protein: CASSLGVIPGGEQFF; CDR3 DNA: TGTGCCAGCAGCTTGGGCGTAATACCAGGGGGTGAGCAGTTCTTC
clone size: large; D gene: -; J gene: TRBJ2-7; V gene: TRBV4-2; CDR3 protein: CASSQGGSSSYEQYF; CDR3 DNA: TGTGCCAGCAGCCAAGGAGGCAGTAGCTCCTACGAGCAGTACTTC
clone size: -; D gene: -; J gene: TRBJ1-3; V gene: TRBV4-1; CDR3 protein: CASSLYSASSSGNTIYF; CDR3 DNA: TGCGCCAGCAGCCTATACAGTGCCTCGAGCTCTGGAAACACCATATATTTT
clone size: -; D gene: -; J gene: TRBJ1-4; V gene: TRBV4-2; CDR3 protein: CASSQGGRKNEKLFF; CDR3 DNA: TGTGCCAGCAGCCAAGGCGGCCGAAAGAATGAAAAACTGTTTTTT
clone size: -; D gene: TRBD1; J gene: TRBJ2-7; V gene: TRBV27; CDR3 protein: CASSLQGADFHYEQYF; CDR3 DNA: TGTGCCAGCAGTTTACAGGGGGCAGATTTTCACTACGAGCAGTACTTC
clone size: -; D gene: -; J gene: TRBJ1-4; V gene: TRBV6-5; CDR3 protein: CASSNFAVATNEKLFF; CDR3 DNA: TGTGCCAGCAGTAACTTCGCAGTTGCAACTAATGAAAAACTGTTTTTT
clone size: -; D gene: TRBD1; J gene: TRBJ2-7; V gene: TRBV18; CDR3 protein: CASSRGQGFYEQYF; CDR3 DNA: TGTGCCAGCTCACGGGGACAGGGGTTCTACGAGCAGTACTTC
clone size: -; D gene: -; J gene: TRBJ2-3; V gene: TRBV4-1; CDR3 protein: CASSQDEGPDTQYF; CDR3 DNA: TGCGCCAGCAGCCAAGATGAGGGTCCAGATACGCAGTATTTT
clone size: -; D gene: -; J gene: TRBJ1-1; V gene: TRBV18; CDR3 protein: CASSLKGLAEAFF; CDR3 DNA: TGTGCCAGCTCACTTAAGGGGTTGGCCGAAGCTTTCTTT
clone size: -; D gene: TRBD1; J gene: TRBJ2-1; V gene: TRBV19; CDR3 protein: CASSSRDRALNEQFF; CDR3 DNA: TGTGCCAGTAGTTCCCGGGACAGGGCCCTCAATGAGCAGTTCTTC
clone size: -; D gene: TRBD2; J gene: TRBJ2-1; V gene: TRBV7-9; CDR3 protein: CASSLESSGHNEQFF; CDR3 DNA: TGTGCCAGCAGCTTAGAATCTAGCGGCCACAATGAGCAGTTCTTC
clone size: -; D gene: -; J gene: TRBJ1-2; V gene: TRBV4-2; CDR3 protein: CASSQDGALYGYTF; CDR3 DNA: TGTGCCAGCAGCCAAGATGGAGCCCTCTATGGCTACACCTTC
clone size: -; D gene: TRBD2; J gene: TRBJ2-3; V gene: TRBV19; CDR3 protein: CASSLAGGHLIVSTQYF; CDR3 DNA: TGTGCCAGTAGCCTAGCGGGGGGCCATTTAATTGTGTCTACGCAGTATTTT
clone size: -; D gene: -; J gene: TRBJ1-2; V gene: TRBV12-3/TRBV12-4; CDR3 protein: CASGRGPYGYTF; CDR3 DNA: TGTGCCAGCGGCAGGGGACCCTATGGCTACACCTTC
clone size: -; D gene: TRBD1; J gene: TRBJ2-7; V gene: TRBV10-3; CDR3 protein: CAISTRQGRFDEQYF; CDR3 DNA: TGTGCCATCAGTACCCGACAGGGACGTTTCGACGAGCAGTACTTC
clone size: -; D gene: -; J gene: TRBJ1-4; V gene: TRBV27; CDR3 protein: CASSSGSRVGEKLFF; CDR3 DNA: TGTGCCAGCAGTTCAGGGTCCAGGGTGGGGGAAAAACTGTTTTTT
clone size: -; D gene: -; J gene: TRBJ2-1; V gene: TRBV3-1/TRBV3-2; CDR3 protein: CASRGAYEQFF; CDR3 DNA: TGTGCCAGCCGGGGGGCTTATGAGCAGTTCTTC
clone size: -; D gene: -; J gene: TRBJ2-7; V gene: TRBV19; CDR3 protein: CASSRIQGNVGEQYF; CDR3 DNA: TGTGCCAGTAGTAGAATCCAGGGGAATGTTGGCGAGCAGTACTTC
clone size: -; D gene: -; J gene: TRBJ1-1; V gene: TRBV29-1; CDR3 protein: CSVDGETSATEAFF; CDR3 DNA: TGCAGCGTTGACGGGGAGACATCAGCGACTGAAGCTTTCTTT
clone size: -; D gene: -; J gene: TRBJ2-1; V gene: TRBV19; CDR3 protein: CASSPSIGTGVSYNEQFF; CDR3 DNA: TGTGCCAGTAGTCCTAGTATCGGGACGGGGGTTTCCTACAATGAGCAGTTCTTC
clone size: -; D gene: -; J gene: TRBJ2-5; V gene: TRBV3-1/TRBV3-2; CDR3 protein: CASSQVELQETQYF; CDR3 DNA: TGTGCCAGCAGCCAAGTGGAACTACAAGAGACCCAGTACTTC
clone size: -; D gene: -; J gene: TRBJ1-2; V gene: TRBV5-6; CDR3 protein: CASSRTIGPEGGYTF; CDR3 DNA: TGTGCCAGCAGCCGAACGATAGGACCGGAGGGGGGCTACACCTTC
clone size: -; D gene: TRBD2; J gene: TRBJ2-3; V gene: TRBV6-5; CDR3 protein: CASSYSPGGVADTQYF; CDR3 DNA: TGTGCCAGCAGTTACTCCCCGGGGGGGGTGGCAGATACGCAGTATTTT
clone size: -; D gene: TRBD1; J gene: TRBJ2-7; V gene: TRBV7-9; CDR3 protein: CASRPLSRSGDRGYEEQYF; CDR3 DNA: TGTGCCAGCAGACCCCTGTCCCGGTCCGGGGACAGGGGCTATGAAGAGCAGTACTTC
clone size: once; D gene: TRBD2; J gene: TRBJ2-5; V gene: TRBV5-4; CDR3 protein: CASSWGSSGGPQETQYF; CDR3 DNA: TGTGCCAGCAGCTGGGGGTCTAGCGGGGGGCCACAAGAGACCCAGTACTTC
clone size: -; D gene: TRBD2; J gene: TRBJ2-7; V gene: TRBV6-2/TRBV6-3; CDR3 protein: CASSTTSGGSYEQYF; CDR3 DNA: TGTGCCAGCAGTACGACTAGCGGGGGGTCCTACGAGCAGTACTTC
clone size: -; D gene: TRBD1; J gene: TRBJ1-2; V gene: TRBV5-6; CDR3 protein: CASSLGTGEHYGYTF; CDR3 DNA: TGTGCCAGCAGCTTGGGGACAGGGGAGCACTATGGCTACACCTTC
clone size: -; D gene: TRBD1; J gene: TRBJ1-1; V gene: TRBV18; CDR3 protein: CASSRQGVRTEAFF; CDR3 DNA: TGTGCCAGCTCAAGACAGGGCGTGAGAACTGAAGCTTTCTTT